Listed below are T cell receptor beta chains from one sample, sequenced in a study of a mutant IDH1 vaccine in newly diagnosed glioma. Only in-frame clones appear in the TCRdb table, and some are missing; sequencing was by immunoSEQ multiplex PCR. The profile covers about 67,000 clones, with under 85% appearing a single time and around 4.1% taken by the ten largest. These receptors' antigens are unknown. The sequences come from PBMCs, collected from a glioma patient whose treatment included an IDH1 peptide vaccine. The origin of the receptors is a man between 25 and 39 years old with glioma. Both conserved end residues are part of each CDR3. D genes are given only for firm matches.

TRBV2	-	TRBJ1-2	CASSDWGGYYGYTF
TRBV4-1	TRBD1	TRBJ2-1	CASSQATGGGRFF
TRBV19	TRBD1	TRBJ2-4	CASSTRGLKNIQYF
TRBV30	-	TRBJ1-2	CAWSVRGLYTF
TRBV5-1	-	TRBJ2-2	CASSSPFSGELFF
TRBV11-2	-	TRBJ1-4	CASSSDEDGHEKLFF
TRBV5-1	-	TRBJ1-2	CASSRWPIYGYTF
TRBV29-1	-	TRBJ1-2	CSVGTAFYGYTF
TRBV10-3	-	TRBJ1-2	CAISTGTDLYGYTF
TRBV7-2	-	TRBJ2-1	CASSFPPNEQFF
TRBV13	-	TRBJ2-7	CASSLNYEQYF
TRBV7-9	-	TRBJ1-5	CASSAMGGSNQPQHF
TRBV28	-	TRBJ1-5	CASSLGQVNQPQHF
TRBV14	-	TRBJ2-2	CASSPGTARTGELFF
TRBV15	TRBD2	TRBJ2-3	CATSRAPGLAGVMSTDTQYF
TRBV19	-	TRBJ2-1	CASSIGSHRILYNEQFF
TRBV5-1	-	TRBJ2-3	CASRPLGVPLSTDTQYF
TRBV5-1	-	TRBJ1-6	CASSLGSRSYNSPLHF
TRBV7-8	-	TRBJ1-5	CASSTSALSNQPQHF
TRBV11-2	-	TRBJ2-4	CASSSGQPQYF
TRBV30	-	TRBJ2-1	CAWSRDTLYNEQFF
TRBV18	TRBD1	TRBJ1-4	CASSTGTGVEKLFF
TRBV19	-	-	CASSNTRYEQYF
TRBV5-6	TRBD1	TRBJ2-7	CASSFTGTGAYEQYF
TRBV18	-	TRBJ1-2	CASSPRTETNYGYTF
TRBV5-1	-	TRBJ2-7	CASSLDHGIPSSEQYF
TRBV13	-	TRBJ2-3	CASSLFGVVDTQYF
TRBV12-5	-	TRBJ1-5	CASGLDPIGSNQPQHF
TRBV7-2	-	TRBJ2-3	CASSLAGRWFSDTQYF
TRBV19	TRBD1	TRBJ2-4	CASSLGSGGKNIQYF
TRBV5-4	TRBD1	TRBJ1-1	CASSFQGAGNTEAFF
TRBV19	-	TRBJ2-7	CASSIQGAYEQYF
TRBV6-4	-	TRBJ1-1	CASSDIAGGNTEAFF
TRBV18	TRBD1	TRBJ1-3	CASSPTTGAGGNTIYF
TRBV4-1	-	TRBJ2-5	CASSQVQGYWGGQYF
TRBV6-5	-	TRBJ1-3	CASMRVLSSGNTIYF
TRBV7-9	TRBD2	TRBJ2-1	CASSRSGESYNEQFF
TRBV7-6	TRBD2	TRBJ2-1	CASSHRLAGGNEQFF
TRBV11-2	TRBD2	TRBJ2-5	CASSLAGGSQETQYF
TRBV30	-	TRBJ1-2	CAWSLGINYGYTF
TRBV12-5	-	TRBJ2-7	CASGLVLRRGGGEQYF
TRBV11-2	-	TRBJ1-1	CASEHPGLGNTEAFF
TRBV5-1	-	TRBJ2-2	CASSFTAGARSGELFF
TRBV5-5	-	TRBJ1-1	CASSDSAWGYTEAFF
TRBV5-5	TRBD1	TRBJ1-1	CASSLLTGGFAEAFF